Following are 14 T cell receptor beta chains from one sample sequenced in a study of T cell changes during pregnancy in multiple sclerosis. Method: immunoSEQ multiplex PCR; TCRdb's copy keeps in-frame clones and lacks some. The data contain approximately 85,000 clones, roughly 90% of them seen just once; the ten biggest clones take up over 2%. This sample comprised peripheral blood, obtained in the first trimester of pregnancy. The receptor set was obtained from a female donor with multiple sclerosis, enrolled in a pregnancy study.

The genes are TRBV18 and TRBJ2-3, with a tentative D call TRBD2 (5 bases). CDR1 is KGHSH and CDR2 is LQKENI in the germline V gene. The germline V and J ends were trimmed by 3 bases and 5 bases, with 12 bases remaining between them. The CDR3 runs to 14 residues. CDR3 protein: CASSPAGRRDTQYF. Here the CDR3 DNA reads TGTGCCAGCTCACCGGCGGGTAGGAGAGATACGCAGTATTTT.

This clone was observed a single time. V usage is TRBV4-1 and J usage is TRBJ1-3, with a possible D match to TRBD1 (5 bases). Germline values: CDR1 MGHRA, CDR2 YSYEKL. V was trimmed by 1 base and J by 6 bases, leaving 10 bases between them. The CDR3 is 14 residues long. For the CDR3, the DNA is TGCGCCAGCAGCCAAGGGGGACTACAAAACACCATATATTTT. Residues: CASSQGGLQNTIYF.

V gene TRBV7-3 combines with J gene TRBJ2-1; D possibly corresponds to TRBD2 (6 bases). The CDR3 has 16 amino acids. Per germline, CDR1 SGHTA and CDR2 FQGTGA. V gave up 5 bases and J gave up 3 bases, with 17 bases separating them. The CDR3: CASSQKGPGDYNEQFF. CDR3 nucleotide sequence: TGTGCCAGCAGCCAAAAGGGACCGGGGGACTACAATGAGCAGTTCTTC.

This sequence joins TRBV19 and TRBJ2-7; 10 bases are shared with TRBD2. The CDR3 runs 14 residues. Germline V CDR1 and CDR2: LNHDA, SQIVND (reference sequence). V was clipped by 2 bases and J by 3 bases; unmatched bases: 1. The CDR3 spells CASSISSGSYEQYF. The CDR3 nucleotides read TGTGCCAGTAGTATATCTAGCGGGAGCTACGAGCAGTACTTC. The complete variable domain, with remaining parts taken from reference TRBV19 and TRBJ2-7, reads DGGITQSPKYLFRKEGQNVTLSCEQNLNHDAMYWYRQDPGQGLRLIYYSQIVNDFQKGDIAEGYSVSREKKESFPLTVTSAQKNPTAFYLCASSISSGSYEQYFGPGTRLTVT.

This sequence joins TRBV6-5 and TRBJ2-5; 8 nucleotides agree with TRBD2. This CDR3 is 14 amino acids long. J was trimmed by 1 base and V by 5 bases; bases with no gene match: 3. Germline CDR1 reads MNHEY; CDR2 reads SVGAGI. As DNA, the CDR3 is TGTGCCAGCAGTCTACTAGCGGTCCAAGAGACCCAGTACTTC. Encoded protein: CASSLLAVQETQYF.

The rearrangement joins TRBV19 to TRBJ1-1; 8 positions agree with TRBD1. The CDR3 has 16 amino acids. With 10 bases clipped from V and 0 bases from J, the junction kept 13 bases outside the gene matches. Germline loops: CDR1 LNHDA, CDR2 SQIVND (reference sequence). The CDR3 spells CATEPRQGKVNTEAFF. CDR3 DNA: TGTGCCACCGAACCAAGACAGGGGAAGGTGAACACTGAAGCTTTCTTT.

The table lists this clone with a count of one. The chain combines TRBV5-5 with TRBJ2-5; 8 positions agree with TRBD2. Germline V gene lookup returns CDR1 SGHKS and CDR2 YYEKEE (reference sequence). V was pared by 2 bases and J by 4 bases, with 4 bases of the junction left unmatched. The CDR3 totals 14 residues. The CDR3 nucleotides read TGTGCCAGCAGCTTCGCGGGAGGCGGAGAGACCCAGTACTTC. It specifies CASSFAGGGETQYF.

The genes are TRBV7-9 and TRBJ1-6, with 7 bases fitting TRBD1. J gave up 7 bases and V 6 bases, and 9 bases lay outside the gene matches. CDR3 length: 15 residues. Germline CDR1 SEHNR, CDR2 FQNEAQ (reference sequence). DNA for the CDR3: TGTGCCAGCAGGTCAAAGACAGGGTCAAATTCACCCCTCCACTTT. It codes for CASRSKTGSNSPLHF.

V and J are TRBV7-9 and TRBJ1-6; 7 bases align to TRBD1. Per the germline V gene, CDR1 is SEHNR and CDR2 is FQNEAQ (reference sequence). Trimming at V came to 5 bases and at J to 0 bases, leaving 7 bases not matched to a gene. This CDR3 comprises 17 residues. CDR3 region: CASSHRQGSSYNSPLHF. The CDR3 DNA follows: TGTGCCAGCAGCCACCGACAGGGATCCTCCTATAATTCACCCCTCCACTTT.

The chain links TRBV7-8 to TRBJ2-7; 8 bases are shared with TRBD1. Germline values: CDR1 SGHVS, CDR2 FQNEAQ. V lost 5 bases and J lost 7; bases outside the gene matches: 4. This CDR3 contains 12 residues. The chain's CDR3 is CASSATGGEQYF. DNA of the CDR3: TGTGCCAGCAGCGCTACAGGGGGAGAGCAGTACTTC.

CDR3 amino acids: CASSGRSSGNTIYF. The CDR3, as DNA: TGTGCCAGCAGCGGTCGGAGCTCTGGAAACACCATATATTTT. The gene calls are TRBV6-1 and TRBJ1-3; D is uncertain. The germline V gene encodes CDR1 MNHNS and CDR2 SASEGT. V was pared by 6 bases and J by 0 bases, with 9 bases between. This CDR3 spans 14 amino acids.

The chain is built from TRBV11-3 and TRBJ1-2; perhaps TRBD1 as D (6 bases). Germline V CDR1 and CDR2: SGHNT, YENEEA. The V end was cut by 1 base, the J end by 8 bases, with 23 bases between. The CDR3 extends over 17 amino acids. The CDR3 spells CASSLVGRGLKEEGYTF. The CDR3 bases are TGTGCCAGCAGCTTAGTCGGCAGGGGCCTCAAGGAGGAGGGCTACACCTTC.

The chain has TRBV27 and TRBJ1-4; 12 bases align to TRBD1. This CDR3 region has 18 residues. Germline-derived CDR1 and CDR2 are MNHEY and SMNVEV (reference sequence). After removal of 10 bases from V and 4 bases from J, the junction contained 16 bases not matched to a gene. The DNA for the CDR3 is TGTGCCACCGCTCGGTGGGGGACAGGGGGCTTTGATAATGAAAAACTGTTTTTT. It translates to CATARWGTGGFDNEKLFF.

J is TRBJ2-1 and V is TRBV30; 13 bases line up with TRBD2. This CDR3 comprises 15 residues. Per the germline V gene, CDR1 is GTSNPN and CDR2 is SVGIG (reference sequence). Germline trimming cut 3 bases from V and 4 bases from J; bases unmatched to any gene: 3. CDR3 in DNA: TGTGCCTGGAGCCCGGGACTAGCGGGGTACAATGAGCAGTTCTTC. Translated: CAWSPGLAGYNEQFF.